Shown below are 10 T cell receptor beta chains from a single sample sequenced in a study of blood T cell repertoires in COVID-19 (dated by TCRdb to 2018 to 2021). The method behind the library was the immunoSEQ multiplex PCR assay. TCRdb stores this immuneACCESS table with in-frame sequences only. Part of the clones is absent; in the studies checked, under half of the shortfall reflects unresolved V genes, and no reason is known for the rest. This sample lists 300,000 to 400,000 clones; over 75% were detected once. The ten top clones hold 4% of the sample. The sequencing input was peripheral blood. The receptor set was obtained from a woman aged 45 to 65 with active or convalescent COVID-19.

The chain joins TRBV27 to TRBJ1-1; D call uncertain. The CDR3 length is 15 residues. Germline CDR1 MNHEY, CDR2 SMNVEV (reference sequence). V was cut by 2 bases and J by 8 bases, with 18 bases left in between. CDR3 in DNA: TGTGCCAGCAGTTTAACGGGTGGCAGTGGGAGAGAAGCTTTCTTT. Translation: CASSLTGGSGREAFF.

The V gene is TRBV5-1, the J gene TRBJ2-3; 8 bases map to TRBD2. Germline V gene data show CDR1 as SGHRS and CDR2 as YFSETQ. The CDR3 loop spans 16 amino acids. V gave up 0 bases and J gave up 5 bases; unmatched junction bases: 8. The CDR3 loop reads CASSLVPGGPGDTQYF. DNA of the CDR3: TGCGCCAGCAGCTTGGTTCCGGGGGGGCCGGGAGATACGCAGTATTTT.

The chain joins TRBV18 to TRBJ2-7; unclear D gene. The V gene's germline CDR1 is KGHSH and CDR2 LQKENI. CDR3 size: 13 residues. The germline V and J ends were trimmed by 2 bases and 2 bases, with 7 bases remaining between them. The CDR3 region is CASSPSQTYEQYF. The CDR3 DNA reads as TGTGCCAGCTCACCATCCCAAACCTACGAGCAGTACTTC.

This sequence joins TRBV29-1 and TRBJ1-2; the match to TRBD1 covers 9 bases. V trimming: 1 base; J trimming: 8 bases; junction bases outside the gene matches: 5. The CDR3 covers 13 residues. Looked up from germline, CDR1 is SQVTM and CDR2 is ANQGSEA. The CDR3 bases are TGCAGCGTTGAAGGACAGGGGGTCCGGGGCTACACCTTC. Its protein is CSVEGQGVRGYTF.

Here the CDR3 DNA reads TGCGCCAGCAGCCGGACTAGCGGGGGAAAAGGAAGTGAGCAGTTCTTC. Its translation: CASSRTSGGKGSEQFF. The rearrangement uses TRBV5-1 and TRBJ2-1, with TRBD2 identical over 13 bases. V lost 4 bases to trimming and J lost 9 bases; unmatched junction nucleotides: 10. The CDR3 consists of 16 residues. Germline CDR1 SGHRS, CDR2 YFSETQ.

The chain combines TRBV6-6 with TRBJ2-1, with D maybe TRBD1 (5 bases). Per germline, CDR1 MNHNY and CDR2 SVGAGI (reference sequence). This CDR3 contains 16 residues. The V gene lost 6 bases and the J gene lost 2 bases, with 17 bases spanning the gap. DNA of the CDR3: TGTGCCAGCAGCCCCCACCAGGGCGGCGCCTACAATGAGCAGTTCTTC. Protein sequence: CASSPHQGGAYNEQFF.

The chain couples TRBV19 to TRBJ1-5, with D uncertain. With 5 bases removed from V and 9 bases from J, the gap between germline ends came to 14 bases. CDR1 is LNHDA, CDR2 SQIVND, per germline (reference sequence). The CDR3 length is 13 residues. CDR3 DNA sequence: TGTGCCAGTAGTTCAACAGCCCCCGGGCCCCAGCATTTT. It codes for CASSSTAPGPQHF. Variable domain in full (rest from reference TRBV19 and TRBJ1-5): DGGITQSPKYLFRKEGQNVTLSCEQNLNHDAMYWYRQDPGQGLRLIYYSQIVNDFQKGDIAEGYSVSREKKESFPLTVTSAQKNPTAFYLCASSSTAPGPQHFGDGTRLSIL.

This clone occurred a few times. The CDR3 region is CASSILAGGPEQFF. The CDR3 nucleotides read TGTGCCAGCAGCATACTAGCGGGGGGGCCTGAGCAGTTCTTC. The chain carries TRBV7-3 and TRBJ2-1; the match to TRBD2 covers 13 bases. From germline, CDR1 is SGHTA and CDR2 FQGTGA. This CDR3 is built from 14 residues. V lost 5 bases to trimming and J lost 9 bases; unmatched junction nucleotides: 4.

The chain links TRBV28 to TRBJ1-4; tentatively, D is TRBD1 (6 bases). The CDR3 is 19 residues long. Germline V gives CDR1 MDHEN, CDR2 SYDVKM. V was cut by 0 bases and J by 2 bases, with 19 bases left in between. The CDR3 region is CASSLWGLGGGGTNEKLFF. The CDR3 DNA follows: TGTGCCAGCAGTTTATGGGGGCTCGGAGGGGGAGGGACTAATGAAAAACTGTTTTTT. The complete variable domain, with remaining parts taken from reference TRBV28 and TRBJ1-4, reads DVKVTQSSRYLVKRTGEKVFLECVQDMDHENMFWYRQDPGLGLRLIYFSYDVKMKEKGDIPEGYSVSREKKERFSLILESASTNQTSMYLCASSLWGLGGGGTNEKLFFGSGTQLSVL.

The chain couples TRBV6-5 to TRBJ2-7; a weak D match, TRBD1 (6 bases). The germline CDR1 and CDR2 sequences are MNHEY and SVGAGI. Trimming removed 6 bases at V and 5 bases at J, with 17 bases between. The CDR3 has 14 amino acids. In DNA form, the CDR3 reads TGTGCCAGCAGACTCCACGGGACAATGGACGAGCAGTACTTC. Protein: CASRLHGTMDEQYF.